One and the same sample provided the 6 T cell receptor beta chains below, sequenced in a study of metastatic and nonmetastatic thyroid tumors (dated by TCRdb to the early 2020s). The library was produced with PCR. Reads for this sample came from an Illumina HiSeq 4000. TCRdb trimmed public reads at Q25 via fastp, called clones via MiXCR and kept in-frame beta chains. The sample contains tens of thousands of clones, 18% of them found a single time. Around 13% of the sample is held by the ten biggest clonotypes. No treatment had been received by any patient before thyroid surgery. The source material was blood. The source of these receptors is a female donor with papillary thyroid cancer or a benign thyroid nodule (not recorded which). Some clones in this sample may be carry-over from other donors' samples.

The rearrangement uses TRBV5-6 and TRBJ2-7; perhaps TRBD2 as D (6 bases). Germline V gene sequence: CDR1 SGHDT, CDR2 YYEEEE. Trimming left V 5 bases short and J 0 bases short, with 27 bases between. CDR3 length: 19 residues. CDR3 nucleotide sequence: TGTGCCAGCAGTGCACGGGGGTTCGCCCCAAGTGTGAGCTCCTACGAGCAGTACTTC. It codes for CASSARGFAPSVSSYEQYF.

The sample holds many counts of this clone. The chain combines TRBV12-3 or TRBV12-4 with TRBJ1-2; 7 bases line up with TRBD1. J lost 6 bases, V lost 5 bases, and 12 bases had no gene match. The CDR3 totals 15 residues. CDR3 region: CASSRSRQGDNGYTF. The CDR3 nucleotides are TGTGCCAGCAGTCGGAGCCGACAGGGAGATAATGGCTACACCTTC.

This clone was recorded at least ten times. V and J are TRBV5-1 and TRBJ2-3; no reliable D call. The CDR3 runs 11 residues. Deletions cut 4 bases from V and 6 bases from J, with 6 bases between. CDR1 SGHRS and CDR2 YFSETQ come from the germline V gene. The CDR3 reads CASSLGDTQYF. Here the CDR3 DNA reads TGCGCCAGCAGCCTAGGGGATACGCAGTATTTT. Using reference TRBV5-1 and TRBJ2-3 for the parts outside the CDR3, the full variable domain is KAGVTQTPRYLIKTRGQQVTLSCSPISGHRSVSWYQQTPGQGLQFLFEYFSETQRNKGNFPGRFSGRQFSNSRSEMNVSTLELGDSALYLCASSLGDTQYFGPGTRLTVL.

This clone was seen many times. The chain recombines TRBV6-5 with TRBJ2-1; 7 nucleotides align to TRBD1. CDR1 MNHEY and CDR2 SVGAGI come from the germline V gene. This CDR3 comprises 15 residues. V was clipped by 0 bases and J by 4 bases; unmatched bases: 3. CDR3 protein: CASSYSTGSYNEQFF. The CDR3 DNA reads TGTGCCAGCAGTTACTCGACAGGGAGTTACAATGAGCAGTTCTTC.

This chain joins TRBV6-1 and TRBJ2-5; 8 nucleotides agree with TRBD2. From germline, CDR1 is MNHNS and CDR2 SASEGT. The CDR3 is 15 residues long. V shed 7 bases, J shed 4 bases, and the junction held 11 bases outside the gene matches. CDR3: CASTPGLAGRETQYF. CDR3 in DNA: TGTGCCAGCACACCCGGTCTAGCGGGTAGAGAGACCCAGTACTTC.

This clone has at least ten counts. The genes are TRBV18 and TRBJ2-3; D is possibly TRBD1 (7 bases). Trimming cost V 2 bases and J 4 bases, with 13 bases left between them. The germline V gene has CDR1 KGHSH and CDR2 LQKENI. The CDR3 is 15 residues long. The CDR3 loop reads CASSPGDREADTQYF. In nucleotides, the CDR3 is TGTGCCAGCTCACCAGGAGACAGGGAGGCAGATACGCAGTATTTT.